The rows below give T cell receptor beta chains drawn from one sample of a study of T cells in Graves' hyperthyroidism and ophthalmopathy. TCRdb used MiXCR to reprocess the multiplex PCR reads, holding one entry per CDR3 protein. Of 350,000 or so distinct CDR3 sequences in the sample, about 20% were seen once. The source material was blood. The receptors were sampled from a woman between 50 and 59 years old with Graves' hyperthyroidism. Each CDR3 is given with its conserved first and last residue. The D gene is left open where the match is weak. Only part of the rows carry a size: once, few, many, or a class if the clone is expanded.

J gene | V gene | clone size | D gene | CDR3 DNA | CDR3 protein
TRBJ2-5 | TRBV11-2 | many | TRBD2 | TGTGCCAGCAGCCCCCCCCGGGGGGGGACCTTAGAGACCCAGTACTTC | CASSPPRGGTLETQYF
TRBJ2-3 | TRBV18 | many | . | TGTGCCAGCTCGCTACAGGTTGGGAAGACAGATACGCAGTATTTT | CASSLQVGKTDTQYF
TRBJ2-1 | TRBV28 | once | TRBD2 | TGTGCCAGCAGTCGCCTAGCGGGAGGTTTCCAGCCGCAGAACAATGAGCAGTTCTTC | CASSRLAGGFQPQNNEQFF
TRBJ1-2 | TRBV7-2 | few | . | TGTGCCAGCAGCTTAGCAATGGGGGCAGGGGGCTACACCTTC | CASSLAMGAGGYTF
TRBJ1-6 | TRBV7-2 | . | . | TGTGCCAGCAGCCCGATGACAGGTTCACCCCTCCACTTT | CASSPMTGSPLHF
TRBJ2-1 | TRBV12-3/TRBV12-4 | few | TRBD2 | TGTGCCAGCAGCCCGTCGGGGGGGAAGTTCTTC | CASSPSGGKFF
TRBJ2-5 | TRBV10-3 | . | . | TGTGCCATCAGTGATGTGGGTAGGGAGACCCAGTACTTC | CAISDVGRETQYF
TRBJ1-1 | TRBV7-3 | many | . | TGTGCCAGCACCCTAGGGCCGAACACTGAAGCTTTCTTT | CASTLGPNTEAFF
TRBJ2-1 | TRBV5-6 | . | TRBD2 | TGTGCCAGCAGCGGTTCCACTAGCGGATACTACAATGAGCAGTTCTTC | CASSGSTSGYYNEQFF
TRBJ2-1 | TRBV5-1 | . | TRBD1 | TGCGCCAGCAGCTTGGAACAGGGGGCGATCTACAATGAGCAGTTCTTC | CASSLEQGAIYNEQFF
TRBJ2-3 | TRBV20-1 | many | . | TGCAGTGCCCGCCTCGGGACGACTAGCACAGATACGCAGTATTTT | CSARLGTTSTDTQYF
TRBJ2-1 | TRBV29-1 | . | TRBD1 | TGCAGCGTTCCCCGACAGGGTGGAGACTACAATGAGCAGTTCTTC | CSVPRQGGDYNEQFF
TRBJ1-6 | TRBV27 | . | . | TGTGCCAGCAGTTCCTGGACAGATAATTCACCCCTCCACTTT | CASSSWTDNSPLHF
TRBJ2-3 | TRBV11-2 | many | . | TGTGCCAGCAGCTTAGAACTAGCATCAGATACGCAGTATTTT | CASSLELASDTQYF
TRBJ1-2 | TRBV2 | many | TRBD1 | TGTGCCAGCCCGGGACAGGGGAAAGATGGCTACACCTTC | CASPGQGKDGYTF
TRBJ2-1 | TRBV12-3/TRBV12-4 | many | . | TGTGCCAGCACCACGGCAGGGTCCTACAATGAGCAGTTCTTC | CASTTAGSYNEQFF
TRBJ2-1 | TRBV4-1 | . | . | TGCGCCAGCAGCCAACGGGACGGCCCCAATGAGCAGTTCTTC | CASSQRDGPNEQFF
TRBJ1-1 | TRBV20-1 | many | . | TGCAGTGCCGCAGGCACTGAAGCTTTCTTT | CSAAGTEAFF
TRBJ1-4 | TRBV12-3/TRBV12-4 | . | TRBD1 | TGTGCCAGCAGGGGACAGGTGGGAAATGAAAAACTGTTTTTT | CASRGQVGNEKLFF
TRBJ1-4 | TRBV6-1 | few | . | TGTGCCAGCAGTGGGACCGGAGGGGCGACTAATGAAAAACTGTTTTTT | CASSGTGGATNEKLFF
TRBJ2-5 | TRBV6-1 | many | . | TGTGCCAGCAGTTCATCGCAGGGGCAGAAAGAGACCCAGTACTTC | CASSSSQGQKETQYF
TRBJ1-6 | TRBV20-1 | many | . | TGCAGTGCTAGAGGAGGGGGGGCATCAAATTCACCCCTCCACTTT | CSARGGGASNSPLHF
TRBJ2-7 | TRBV28 | many | . | TGTGCCAGCAGTTTATTGGGGAGCCGAGCCCCCACCTACGAGCAGTACTTC | CASSLLGSRAPTYEQYF
TRBJ1-1 | TRBV28 | many | . | TGTGCCAGCAGTCCCCCAGGGGTCCTTACTGAAGCTTTCTTT | CASSPPGVLTEAFF
TRBJ1-6 | TRBV5-1 | . | TRBD1 | TGCGCCAGCAGCTTAACCGGGACAGGGTATAATTCACCCCTCCACTTT | CASSLTGTGYNSPLHF
TRBJ2-3 | TRBV5-6 | few | . | TGTGCCAGCAGCTTAGCCGGGGCAGTCACAGATACGCAGTATTTT | CASSLAGAVTDTQYF
TRBJ2-3 | TRBV5-1 | few | . | TGCGCCAGCAGCCAGGGGCCTGGCGTAAATACGCAGTATTTT | CASSQGPGVNTQYF
TRBJ1-1 | TRBV12-3/TRBV12-4 | many | . | TGTGCCAGCAGTCCCCCGAGGTCAAGCGCTGAAGCTTTCTTT | CASSPPRSSAEAFF
TRBJ2-1 | TRBV2 | few | . | TGTGCCAGCAGTGAACTCGTTCAGGGAGCCTACAATGAGCGGTTCTTC | CASSELVQGAYNERFF
TRBJ1-5 | TRBV6-1 | few | . | TGTGCCAGCGGACCCAGCGGGAGCAATCAGCCCCAGCATTTT | CASGPSGSNQPQHF
TRBJ1-1 | TRBV6-5 | few | TRBD1 | TGTGCCAGCAGTCAAGGACAGGGGTGGTCCACTGAAGCTTTCTTT | CASSQGQGWSTEAFF
TRBJ2-7 | TRBV11-1 | many | . | TGTGCCAGCAGTCAGGCGGGCGCATGGGGGCTGAGCTACGAGCAGTACTTC | CASSQAGAWGLSYEQYF
TRBJ1-1 | TRBV12-3/TRBV12-4 | many | . | TGTGCCAGCGGTGGCGGGTATCGAGAGAGCACTGAAGCTTTCTTT | CASGGGYRESTEAFF
TRBJ1-1 | TRBV27 | many | . | TGTGCCAGCAGTTTAACAGGGCAGGGCACTGAAGCTTTCTTT | CASSLTGQGTEAFF
TRBJ2-7 | TRBV27 | . | TRBD1 | TGTGCCAGCAGGGGGTTTAGACAGGGAACCTACGAGCAGTACTTC | CASRGFRQGTYEQYF
TRBJ2-1 | TRBV11-2 | many | TRBD2 | TGTGCCAGCAGCAATAGCGGGGGGGCCCGGGATGAGCAGTTCTTC | CASSNSGGARDEQFF
TRBJ2-5 | TRBV6-1 | many | . | TGTGCCAGCAGCCCCTACTGGGAGACCCAGTACTTC | CASSPYWETQYF
TRBJ2-3 | TRBV15 | few | . | TGTGCCACCAGCAGAGATGGGGCTGGAGATACGCAGTATTTT | CATSRDGAGDTQYF
TRBJ2-1 | TRBV18 | . | . | TGTGCCAGCTCACCATCGGCAGGGGTCTACAATGAGCAGTTCTTC | CASSPSAGVYNEQFF
TRBJ2-5 | TRBV13 | few | . | TGTGCCAGCAGCACACGATGGCGGGATTCGGAAGAGACCCAGTACTTC | CASSTRWRDSEETQYF
TRBJ1-6 | TRBV19 | . | . | TGTGCCAGTAGTATTGGAGGTGGTAATTCACCCCTCCACTTT | CASSIGGGNSPLHF
TRBJ2-5 | TRBV7-2 | many | TRBD2 | TGTGCCAGCAGCGTTAGGGCAGGGACTAGCGGGAGTAAGACCCAGTACTTC | CASSVRAGTSGSKTQYF
TRBJ1-2 | TRBV15 | . | . | TGTGCCACCAGCAGAGATTCGGGGGGCGAGCCCGGGAGTTATGGCTACACCTTC | CATSRDSGGEPGSYGYTF
TRBJ1-2 | TRBV5-4 | . | TRBD1 | TGTGCCAGCAGCCCCCGGACAGGGTTTAGCGGCTACACCTTC | CASSPRTGFSGYTF
TRBJ2-3 | TRBV18 | many | . | TGTGCCAGCTCACCGGGGTTCACAGATACGCAGTATTTT | CASSPGFTDTQYF
TRBJ2-7 | TRBV7-2 | . | . | TGTGCCAGCAGCTTAGGCCCTATCGACTCCTACGAGCGGTACTTC | CASSLGPIDSYERYF
TRBJ2-3 | TRBV20-1 | many | . | TGCAGTGCTAGCCGCACGTACACAGATACGCAGTATTTT | CSASRTYTDTQYF
TRBJ2-6 | TRBV20-1 | . | . | TGCAGTGCTAGCCTCCCTTCTACCGTCCTGACTTTC | CSASLPSTVLTF
TRBJ1-6 | TRBV7-9 | many | . | TGTGCCAGCAGCCCTTCGGGAGGGTCACCCCTCCACTTT | CASSPSGGSPLHF
TRBJ1-1 | TRBV2 | many | . | TGTGCCAGCAGTGGATTGCGGCAGTACACTGAAGCTTTCTTT | CASSGLRQYTEAFF
TRBJ2-1 | TRBV27 | many | TRBD2 | TGTGCCAGCAGAACTAGCGGGAGTCTCTCCTACAATGAGCAGTTCTTC | CASRTSGSLSYNEQFF
TRBJ1-1 | TRBV18 | few | . | TGTGCCAGCTCACCGAGGGGCCGTCAGGAAGCTTTCTTT | CASSPRGRQEAFF
TRBJ2-1 | TRBV2 | many | . | TGTGCCAGCAGTGGGGCAGACAATGAGCAGTTCTTC | CASSGADNEQFF
TRBJ1-2 | TRBV15 | . | TRBD1 | TGTGCCACCAGCAGGGAATTCGACAGGGGTGGCTACACCTTC | CATSREFDRGGYTF
TRBJ1-3 | TRBV30 | few | . | TGTGCCTGGGCGCCCAAACGATCTGGAAACACCATATATTTT | CAWAPKRSGNTIYF
TRBJ1-1 | TRBV3-1 | many | . | TGTGCCAGCAGCTTAAGCGGGGGGCCTTCTGAAGCTTTCTTT | CASSLSGGPSEAFF
TRBJ2-1 | TRBV28 | many | . | TGTGCCAGCAGTATCCCACAGGGAGTGGTTTACAATGAGCAGTTCTTC | CASSIPQGVVYNEQFF